This TCR beta chain is from a study of cytomegalovirus exposure and HLA in healthy donors. Whole-study context: When about 400 donors were genotyped, over 80% of them were found to fall in the Caucasian-associated ancestry cluster.

A remark on this clone: Its antigen is still unknown. The same CDR3 arises from other DNA sequences in this sample as well.

This CDR3 region has 12 residues. V was clipped by 2 bases and J by 4 bases, with 6 bases between them. Germline V gives CDR1 SGHTA, CDR2 FQGNSA. General study findings and limits: No immune exposure information besides CMV serostatus was available. Specific recognition of CMV antigens was confirmed in vitro for a few chains (all CMV-associated).

Vbeta (60) and Jbeta (13) primers were used in the PCR. Here immunoSEQ multiplex PCR was the method, and the copy in TCRdb shows in-frame clones only, minus some. The table lists roughly 170,000 clones, around 80% of them singletons. The sequence was collected from a female donor in good health and CMV-seronegative. V gene TRBV7-2 combines with J gene TRBJ2-7, with D tentatively TRBD1 (5 bases). What was sequenced was PBMCs. CDR3 amino acids: CASSLQGYEQYF. The DNA of the CDR3 is TGTGCCAGCAGCTTACAGGGATACGAGCAGTACTTC.